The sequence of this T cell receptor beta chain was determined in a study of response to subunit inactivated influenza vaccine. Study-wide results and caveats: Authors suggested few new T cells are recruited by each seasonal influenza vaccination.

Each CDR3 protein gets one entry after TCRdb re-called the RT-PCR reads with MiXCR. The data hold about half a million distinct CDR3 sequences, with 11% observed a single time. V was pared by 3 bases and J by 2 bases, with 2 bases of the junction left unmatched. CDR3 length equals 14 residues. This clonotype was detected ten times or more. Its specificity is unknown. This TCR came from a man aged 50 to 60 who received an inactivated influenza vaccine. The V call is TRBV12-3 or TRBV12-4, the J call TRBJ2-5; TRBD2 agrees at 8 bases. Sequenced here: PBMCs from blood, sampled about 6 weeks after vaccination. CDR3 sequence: CASSLSGGQETQYF. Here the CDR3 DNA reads TGTGCCAGCAGTTTGAGCGGGGGTCAAGAGACCCAGTACTTC.